The clone carrying this TCR beta chain was seen only a few times. Its matching antigen is unknown. The sample belongs to a study of blood T cells in healthy people across ages. Study-level results: In long-lived donors, naive CD4+ cell counts and diversity exceeded those of aged donors.

The CDR3 runs to 16 residues. The J segment lost 0 bases and the V segment lost 3 bases, leaving 5 bases of the junction unmatched. In germline, CDR1 is WSHSY, CDR2 SAAADI. The second PCR ran roughly 6 to 11 cycles with a sample-barcoded 5' primer and J-beta primers. Each CDR3 protein gets one entry after TCRdb re-called the 5' RACE reads with MiXCR. Of about 640,000 distinct CDR3 sequences detected, approximately 50% appear once; the ten largest clones hold around 37%. This clonotype originated in a man aged 55-75 years in good health. The material sequenced was blood. V is TRBV10-2 and J is TRBJ2-7; TRBD2 matches 10 bases. This CDR3 is CASSDSGGGRSYEQYF. The CDR3, as DNA: TGCGCCAGCAGTGACAGCGGGGGGGGCCGCTCCTACGAGCAGTACTTC.